One sample yielded the 19 T cell receptor beta chains listed below, sequenced in a study of cytomegalovirus exposure and HLA in healthy donors (TCRdb year 2017). The library was obtained by the immunoSEQ multiplex PCR assay. The multiplex PCR relied on a mix of 60 forward primers for TCR Vbeta segments and 13 reverse primers for TCR Jbeta segments. The immuneACCESS repertoire file appears here via TCRdb, limited to in-frame rearrangements. These files lack a portion of the clones; in checked studies, under half of the deficit traces to unresolved V genes, and the cause of the others is not known. Here the sample has about 140,000 clones; about 76% occur a single time. 1.3% to 1.5% of the sample is held by the ten biggest clonotypes. The sample was PBMCs. The receptor set was obtained from a woman in her thirties or forties in good health and CMV-seronegative.

The J gene is TRBJ2-7, the V gene TRBV27; 7 nucleotides match TRBD1. Germline V CDR1 and CDR2: MNHEY, SMNVEV (reference sequence). The V and J ends lost 4 bases and 1 base, in that order; junction bases with no gene match: 1. This CDR3 is 13 amino acids long. The CDR3 nucleotides read TGTGCCAGCAGTTACAGGGGTTCCTACGAGCAGTACTTC. It codes for CASSYRGSYEQYF.

This chain links TRBV7-6 with TRBJ2-1, with 7 bases identical to TRBD2. Germline V gene data show CDR1 as SGHVS and CDR2 as FNYEAQ. Germline trimming cut 2 bases from V and 10 bases from J; bases unmatched to any gene: 11. The CDR3 length is 15 residues. CDR3 coding DNA: TGTGCCAGCAGCTTACTAACTAGCGAGAGGAACGAGCAGTTCTTC. Protein product: CASSLLTSERNEQFF.

The chain recombines TRBV2 with TRBJ2-2; maybe TRBD2 (6 bases). The CDR3 is 15 amino acids. Looked up from germline, CDR1 is SNHLY and CDR2 is FYNNEI. The ends were cut back, 0 bases at V and 7 bases at J, with 12 bases in the middle. CDR3 in DNA: TGTGCCAGCAGTGAAGCGGGGACTTACGGCGGGGAGCTGTTTTTT. Protein sequence: CASSEAGTYGGELFF.

This chain links TRBV28 with TRBJ1-2; D perhaps matches TRBD1 (6 bases). V was shortened by 8 bases and J by 9 bases, with 22 bases between the two germline ends. The CDR3 extends over 14 amino acids. From germline, CDR1 is MDHEN and CDR2 SYDVKM. The CDR3 DNA follows: TGTGCCAGCTGCATTGGGACACTCCCGATGAGCTACACCTTC. As protein: CASCIGTLPMSYTF.

The rearrangement joins TRBV7-8 to TRBJ1-2, with TRBD1 matching over 7 bases. This CDR3 region has 16 residues. Germline CDR1 reads SGHVS; CDR2 reads FQNEAQ. Trimming took 5 bases from V and 5 from J; bases not matched to a gene: 14. CDR3 coding DNA: TGTGCCAGCAGCGGGGGCCGGGACAGACTTGGGTATGGCTACACCTTC. Translating it yields CASSGGRDRLGYGYTF.

The chain employs TRBV7-9 and TRBJ2-1, with D maybe TRBD2 (5 bases). Germline V gene data show CDR1 as SEHNR and CDR2 as FQNEAQ (reference sequence). The V end lost 7 bases, the J end lost 0 bases, and 16 bases lay between the germline ends. This CDR3 spans 16 amino acids. In DNA form, the CDR3 reads TGTGCCAGCACCCCCTACGGGGTGAGCTCCTACAATGAGCAGTTCTTC. It codes for CASTPYGVSSYNEQFF.

This clone has just a few counts. The rearrangement links TRBV7-9 to TRBJ2-1; tentative D call: TRBD2 (6 bases). Germline V gives CDR1 SEHNR, CDR2 FQNEAQ (reference sequence). The CDR3 has 12 residues. V was shortened by 5 bases and J by 7 bases, with 9 bases between the two germline ends. CDR3 protein: CASSRTKNEQFF. The CDR3 bases are TGTGCCAGCAGCCGGACTAAAAATGAGCAGTTCTTC.

V usage is TRBV14 and J usage is TRBJ2-5; 9 nucleotides align to TRBD2. Germline V gene lookup returns CDR1 SGHDN and CDR2 FVKESK. V was pared by 2 bases and J by 2 bases, with 9 bases of the junction left unmatched. This CDR3 comprises 17 residues. The CDR3 nucleotides read TGTGCCAGCAGCCAAAGGGTGTCTAGCGGGGCGCAAGAGACCCAGTACTTC. Translation gives CASSQRVSSGAQETQYF.

The CDR3, as DNA: TGTGCCAGCACACAGGGGGCTTTTGGCTACACCTTC. This gives the protein CASTQGAFGYTF. The chain combines TRBV6-6 with TRBJ1-2; 9 positions match TRBD1. The ends lost 7 bases at V and 7 bases at J; junction bases unmatched: 4. Germline V gene data show CDR1 as MNHNY and CDR2 as SVGAGI (reference sequence). The CDR3 extends over 12 amino acids.

The V gene is TRBV10-3, the J gene TRBJ2-7, with D tentatively TRBD2 (7 bases). Trimming cost V 1 base and J 5 bases, with 12 bases left between them. Germline CDR1 reads ENHRY; CDR2 reads SYGVKD. The CDR3 is 14 amino acids. This chain's CDR3 is CAISEFPGGHEQYF. The CDR3 DNA reads TGTGCCATCAGTGAGTTCCCCGGGGGGCACGAGCAGTACTTC.

The chain employs TRBV7-8 and TRBJ2-1, with 7 positions matching TRBD2. With V trimmed by 5 bases and J by 0 bases, 10 bases remained unmatched. The CDR3 loop spans 17 amino acids. Germline V CDR1 and CDR2: SGHVS, FQNEAQ. CDR3 in DNA: TGTGCCAGCAGCCTCGCGCAACGGACTAGCTCCTACAATGAGCAGTTCTTC. Protein sequence: CASSLAQRTSSYNEQFF.

The rearrangement joins TRBV19 to TRBJ1-5, with D possibly being TRBD1 (5 bases). The V end lost 3 bases, the J end lost 5 bases, and 8 bases lay between the germline ends. This CDR3 has 13 amino acids. CDR1 LNHDA and CDR2 SQIVND come from the germline V gene (reference sequence). As DNA, the CDR3 is TGTGCCAGTAGTATGCCAGGGTATCAGCCCCAGCATTTT. Its translation is CASSMPGYQPQHF.

This rearrangement joins TRBV29-1 to TRBJ1-1; D might be TRBD1 (5 bases). V dropped 6 bases and J dropped 7 bases, with 18 bases sitting between them. Germline CDR1 is SQVTM and CDR2 is ANQGSEA. This CDR3 has 13 amino acids. The CDR3: CSVEKVGDYEAFF. CDR3 nucleotides: TGCAGCGTGGAAAAGGTGGGGGACTATGAAGCTTTCTTT.

The rearrangement links TRBV28 to TRBJ2-1, with a tentative D call TRBD2 (6 bases). This CDR3 is built from 15 residues. Germline V gene sequence: CDR1 MDHEN, CDR2 SYDVKM. Trimming took off 2 bases at V and 0 bases at J, with 8 bases between the two ends. The CDR3 here is CASSLGGSSYNEQFF. In nucleotides, the CDR3 is TGTGCCAGCAGTTTAGGGGGGAGCTCCTACAATGAGCAGTTCTTC.

The chain links TRBV5-4 to TRBJ2-5, with D possibly matching TRBD1 (6 bases). This CDR3 has 14 residues. The V end was cut by 4 bases, the J end by 5 bases, with 15 bases between. CDR1 is SGHNT and CDR2 is YYREEE in the germline V gene (reference sequence). The CDR3 DNA reads as TGTGCCAGCAGCCTTCAGGGGTGGACGGAGACCCAGTACTTC. This encodes CASSLQGWTETQYF.

The gene calls are TRBV2 and TRBJ2-7; TRBD1 aligns across 8 bases. The CDR3 length is 14 residues. The germline V gene has CDR1 SNHLY and CDR2 FYNNEI. With 4 bases clipped from V and 4 bases from J, the junction kept 6 bases outside the gene matches. In DNA form, the CDR3 reads TGTGCCAGCAGTGCGGACAGGGTTTTATACGAGCAGTACTTC. Encoded protein: CASSADRVLYEQYF.

The count of this clone is one. The chain joins TRBV7-8 to TRBJ1-2; a possible D gene is TRBD1 (5 bases). CDR1 and CDR2 (germline): SGHVS, FQNEAQ. The ends were cut back, 4 bases at V and 4 bases at J, with 7 bases in the middle. The CDR3 loop spans 12 amino acids. The CDR3 region has the DNA TGTGCCAGCAGCTCCGGGGGCTATGGCTACACCTTC. Encoded protein: CASSSGGYGYTF.

V gene TRBV7-2 combines with J gene TRBJ1-5; 7 bases are shared with TRBD1. The CDR3 spans 16 residues. V gave up 4 bases and J gave up 1 base; unmatched junction bases: 7. In germline, CDR1 is SGHTA, CDR2 FQGNSA. As DNA, the CDR3 is TGTGCCAGCAGCTCCGGGGCAGGGGGGAGCAATCAGCCCCAGCATTTT. Translation gives CASSSGAGGSNQPQHF.

CDR3 DNA: TGTGCCAGCAGTTACTTCGGGGGGCACACCGGGGAGCTGTTTTTT. Translation: CASSYFGGHTGELFF. The chain uses TRBV6-5 and TRBJ2-2; TRBD2 might be the D (7 bases). The CDR3 runs 15 residues. CDR1 is MNHEY and CDR2 is SVGAGI in the germline V gene. V lost 1 base, J lost 3 bases, and 9 bases lay in between.